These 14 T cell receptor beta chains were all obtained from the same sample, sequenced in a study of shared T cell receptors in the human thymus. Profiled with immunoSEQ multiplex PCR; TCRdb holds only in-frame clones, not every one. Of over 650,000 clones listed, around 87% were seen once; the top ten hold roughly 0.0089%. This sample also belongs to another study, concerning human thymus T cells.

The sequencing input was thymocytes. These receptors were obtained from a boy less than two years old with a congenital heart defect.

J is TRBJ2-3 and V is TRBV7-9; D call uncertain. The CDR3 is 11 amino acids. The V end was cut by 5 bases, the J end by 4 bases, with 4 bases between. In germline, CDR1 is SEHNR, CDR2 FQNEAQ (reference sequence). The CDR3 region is CASSEPDTQYF. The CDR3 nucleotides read TGTGCCAGCAGCGAGCCAGATACGCAGTATTTT.

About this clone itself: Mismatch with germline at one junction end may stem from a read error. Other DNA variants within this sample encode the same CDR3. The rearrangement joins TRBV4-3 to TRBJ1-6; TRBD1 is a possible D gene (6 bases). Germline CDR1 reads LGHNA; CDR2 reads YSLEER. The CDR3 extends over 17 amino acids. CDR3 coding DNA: TGCGCCAGCAGCCAAGCACCCTACAGGGTTCCTAATTCCCCCCTCCACTTT. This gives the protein CASSQAPYRVPNSPLHF.

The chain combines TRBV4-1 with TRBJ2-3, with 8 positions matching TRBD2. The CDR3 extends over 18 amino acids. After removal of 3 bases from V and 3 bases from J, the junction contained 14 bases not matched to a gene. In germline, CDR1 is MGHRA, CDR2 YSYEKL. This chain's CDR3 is CASSHPGEVPGGTDTQYF. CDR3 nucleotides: TGCGCCAGCAGCCATCCCGGGGAAGTCCCGGGGGGGACAGATACGCAGTATTTT.

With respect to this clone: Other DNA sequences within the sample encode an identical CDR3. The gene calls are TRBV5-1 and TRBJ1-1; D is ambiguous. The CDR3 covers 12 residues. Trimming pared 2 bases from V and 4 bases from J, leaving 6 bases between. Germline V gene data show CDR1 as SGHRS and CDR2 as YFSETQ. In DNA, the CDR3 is TGCGCCAGCAGCTTTGCGGGCACTGAAGCTTTCTTT. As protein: CASSFAGTEAFF.

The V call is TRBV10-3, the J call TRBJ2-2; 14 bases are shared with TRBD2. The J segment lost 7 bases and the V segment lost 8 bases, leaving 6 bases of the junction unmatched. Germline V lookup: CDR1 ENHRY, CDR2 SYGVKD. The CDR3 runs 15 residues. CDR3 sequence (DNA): TGTGCCATCTCCGGGACTAGCGGGAGTAGCGGGGAGCTGTTTTTT. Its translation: CAISGTSGSSGELFF.

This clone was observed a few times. The DNA for the CDR3 is TGTGCCAGCAGCCCTGACAGGTTTTGGGGCTATGGCTACACCTTC. Protein sequence: CASSPDRFWGYGYTF. This chain uses TRBV7-9 with TRBJ1-2; TRBD1 is a possible D gene (6 bases). V was trimmed by 5 bases and J by 4 bases, leaving 17 bases between them. The CDR3 contains 15 residues. The germline V gene encodes CDR1 SEHNR and CDR2 FQNEAQ (reference sequence).

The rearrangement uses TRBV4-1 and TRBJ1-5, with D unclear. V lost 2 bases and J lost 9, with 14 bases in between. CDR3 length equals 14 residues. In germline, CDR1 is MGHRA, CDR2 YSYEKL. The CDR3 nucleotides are TGCGCCAGCAGCCAACGACTGGATAGGCGGCCCCAGCATTTT. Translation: CASSQRLDRRPQHF.

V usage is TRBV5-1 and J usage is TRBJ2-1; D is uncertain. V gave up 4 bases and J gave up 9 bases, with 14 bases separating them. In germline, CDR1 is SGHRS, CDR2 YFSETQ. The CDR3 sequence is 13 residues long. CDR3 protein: CASSTSSWFEQFF. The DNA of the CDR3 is TGCGCCAGCAGCACTTCGTCATGGTTTGAGCAGTTCTTC.

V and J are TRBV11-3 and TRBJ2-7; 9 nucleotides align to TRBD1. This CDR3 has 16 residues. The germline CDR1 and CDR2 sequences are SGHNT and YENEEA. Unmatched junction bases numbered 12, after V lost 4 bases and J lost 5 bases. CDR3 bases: TGTGCCAGCAGCTCCGTCCTCGGGACAGGGATCCACGAGCAGTACTTC. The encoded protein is CASSSVLGTGIHEQYF.

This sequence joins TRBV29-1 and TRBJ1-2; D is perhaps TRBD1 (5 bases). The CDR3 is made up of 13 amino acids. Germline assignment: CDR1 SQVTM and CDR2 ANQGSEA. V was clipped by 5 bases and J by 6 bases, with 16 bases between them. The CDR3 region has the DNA TGCAGCGTTTTAACAACTTTCAGGGATGGCTACACCTTC. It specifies CSVLTTFRDGYTF.

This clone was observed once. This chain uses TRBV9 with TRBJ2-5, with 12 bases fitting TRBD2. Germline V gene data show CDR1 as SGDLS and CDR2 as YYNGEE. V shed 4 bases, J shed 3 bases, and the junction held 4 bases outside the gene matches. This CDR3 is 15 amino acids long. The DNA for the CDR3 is TGTGCCAGCAGCTCCCGACTAGCGGGGGAAGAGACCCAGTACTTC. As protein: CASSSRLAGEETQYF.

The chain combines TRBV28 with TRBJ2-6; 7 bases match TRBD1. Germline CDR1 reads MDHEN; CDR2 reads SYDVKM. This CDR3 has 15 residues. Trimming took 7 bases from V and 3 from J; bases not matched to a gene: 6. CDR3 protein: CASTPTGVGANVLTF. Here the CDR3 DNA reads TGTGCCAGCACCCCCACAGGGGTTGGGGCCAACGTCCTGACTTTC.

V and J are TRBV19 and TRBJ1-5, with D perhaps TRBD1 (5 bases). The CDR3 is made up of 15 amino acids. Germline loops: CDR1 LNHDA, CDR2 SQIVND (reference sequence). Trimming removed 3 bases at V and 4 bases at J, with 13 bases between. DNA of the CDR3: TGTGCCAGTAGTATGGAGGGGCGCGGTAATCAGCCCCAGCATTTT. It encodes CASSMEGRGNQPQHF.

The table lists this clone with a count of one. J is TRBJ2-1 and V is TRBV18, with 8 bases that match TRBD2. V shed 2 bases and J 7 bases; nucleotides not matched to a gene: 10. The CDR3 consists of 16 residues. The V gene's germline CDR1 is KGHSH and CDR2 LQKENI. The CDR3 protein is CASSPDGTRGPNEQFF. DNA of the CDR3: TGTGCCAGCTCACCAGACGGGACTAGAGGCCCTAATGAGCAGTTCTTC.